These 20 T cell receptor beta chains were sequenced from one sample in a study of blood T cell repertoires in COVID-19. Using immunoSEQ multiplex PCR, the repertoire was profiled, and TCRdb retains in-frame clones only, with some absent. The sample contains some 350,000 clones, nearly 90% of which appear only once. The sequenced sample was peripheral blood. The receptors derive from a man between 18 and 35 years old with active or convalescent COVID-19.

V is TRBV7-8 and J is TRBJ2-4, with 10 bases lining up with TRBD2. CDR1 SGHVS and CDR2 FQNEAQ come from the germline V gene. The CDR3 totals 20 residues. J gave up 0 bases and V 2 bases, and 13 bases lay outside the gene matches. CDR3 loop: CASSLKGPGLATLAKNIQYF. The CDR3 DNA sequence: TGTGCCAGCAGCTTAAAAGGACCGGGACTAGCGACTCTAGCCAAAAACATTCAGTACTTC.

The chain combines TRBV14 with TRBJ1-1; 9 nucleotides align to TRBD1. Germline CDR1 is SGHDN and CDR2 is FVKESK. J lost 6 bases, V lost 4 bases, and 6 bases had no gene match. CDR3 length: 14 residues. The DNA for the CDR3 is TGTGCCAGCAGCCGCGCCACAGGGGGCGCTGAAGCTTTCTTT. Translating gives CASSRATGGAEAFF.

The chain combines TRBV27 with TRBJ1-1, with D uncertain. Germline CDR1 is MNHEY and CDR2 is SMNVEV (reference sequence). There are 13 residues in the CDR3. V was shortened by 3 bases and J by 1 base, with 6 bases between the two germline ends. This CDR3 is CASSFVWNTEAFF. The CDR3 DNA reads as TGTGCCAGCAGTTTCGTGTGGAACACTGAAGCTTTCTTT.

The chain carries TRBV30 and TRBJ1-5; TRBD1 matches at 7 bases. With 1 base clipped from V and 5 bases from J, the junction kept 2 bases outside the gene matches. The CDR3 is 13 amino acids. The germline gives CDR1 GTSNPN, CDR2 SVGIG (reference sequence). CDR3 region: CAWSGQGYQPQHF. The DNA for the CDR3 is TGTGCCTGGAGTGGACAGGGATATCAGCCCCAGCATTTT.

The genes are TRBV19 and TRBJ1-4; 8 bases fit TRBD1. The V segment lost 6 bases and the J segment 6 bases; nucleotides outside the gene matches: 12. Looked up from germline, CDR1 is LNHDA and CDR2 is SQIVND (reference sequence). This CDR3 spans 16 amino acids. Written as DNA, the CDR3 is TGTGCCAGTAGGGGAACAAGACAGGGGATTGATGAAAAACTGTTTTTT. Its protein product is CASRGTRQGIDEKLFF.

The chain links TRBV6-4 to TRBJ1-1; 8 nucleotides match TRBD1. The CDR3 spans 15 residues. CDR1 and CDR2 from the germline V gene are MRHNA and SNTAGT. V shed 5 bases, J shed 1 base, and the junction held 6 bases outside the gene matches. CDR3 nucleotide sequence: TGTGCCAGCAGTTGGATACAGGGGGAGAACACTGAAGCTTTCTTT. It codes for CASSWIQGENTEAFF.

V gene TRBV28 combines with J gene TRBJ1-1; no firm D call. The germline gives CDR1 MDHEN, CDR2 SYDVKM. Trimming removed 5 bases from V and 0 bases from J, with 7 bases in between. This CDR3 region has 13 residues. DNA for the CDR3: TGTGCCAGCAGTCCAACAATGAACACTGAAGCTTTCTTT. Translation: CASSPTMNTEAFF.

The sample holds a few counts of this clone. The J gene is TRBJ1-6, the V gene TRBV7-2, with a possible D match to TRBD1 (6 bases). CDR3 size: 15 residues. CDR1 is SGHTA, CDR2 FQGNSA, per germline. The V gene lost 1 base and the J gene lost 18 bases, with 22 bases spanning the gap. CDR3 sequence (DNA): TGTGCCAGCAGCTTAGATTACAGGGTGGGAAACCCTCCCCACTTT. Translation: CASSLDYRVGNPPHF.

This clone was counted a few times. The V and J genes are TRBV29-1 and TRBJ2-1; D gene uncertain. V was shortened by 3 bases and J by 6 bases, with 18 bases between the two germline ends. This CDR3 region has 15 residues. Germline CDR1 and CDR2: SQVTM and ANQGSEA. In DNA, the CDR3 is TGCAGCGTTGAGTCTGGTCGAGCCGGGTCCAATGAGCAGTTCTTC. Translated: CSVESGRAGSNEQFF.

The V gene is TRBV18, the J gene TRBJ2-7; D might be TRBD1 (6 bases). Trimming took 4 bases from V and 5 from J, leaving 15 bases between them. CDR3 size: 14 residues. CDR1 and CDR2 from the germline V gene are KGHSH and LQKENI. The CDR3 sequence is CASSLPGTKHEQYF. In DNA form, the CDR3 reads TGTGCCAGCTCACTTCCCGGGACAAAACACGAGCAGTACTTC.

The CDR3 region is CASSEARREAQYF. The CDR3 DNA reads as TGTGCCAGCAGTGAAGCGCGGCGCGAAGCGCAGTATTTT. The chain carries TRBV6-1 and TRBJ2-3; D call uncertain. The V gene lost 0 bases and the J gene lost 10 bases, with 11 bases spanning the gap. Germline V gives CDR1 MNHNS, CDR2 SASEGT. The CDR3 is 13 residues long.

J is TRBJ1-2 and V is TRBV28; 7 bases match TRBD1. The CDR3 covers 15 residues. Germline trimming cut 5 bases from V and 7 bases from J; bases unmatched to any gene: 13. Germline CDR1 and CDR2: MDHEN and SYDVKM. The CDR3 DNA is TGTGCCAGCAGTCTCAAAACGGGACAGAGCGGTGGCTACACCTTC. Residues: CASSLKTGQSGGYTF.

The V gene is TRBV28, the J gene TRBJ1-1, with D tentatively TRBD1 (5 bases). V lost 2 bases and J 8 bases, leaving 12 bases between the germline ends. This CDR3 is 13 amino acids long. Germline lookup yields CDR1 MDHEN and CDR2 SYDVKM. The CDR3 loop is CASSLIGDFEAFF. CDR3 sequence (DNA): TGTGCCAGCAGTTTAATAGGGGACTTCGAAGCTTTCTTT.

This clone was observed once. V gene TRBV28 combines with J gene TRBJ1-4, with D possibly matching TRBD1 (6 bases). In germline, CDR1 is MDHEN, CDR2 SYDVKM. The CDR3 totals 15 residues. The V end lost 5 bases, the J end lost 5 bases, and 15 bases lay between the germline ends. CDR3 sequence (DNA): TGTGCCAGCAGTCCCGGGACAAACGAAAATGAAAAACTGTTTTTT. Translated, it gives CASSPGTNENEKLFF.

This clone is a singleton in its sample. The chain joins TRBV4-1 to TRBJ2-3; D is undetermined. Germline lookup yields CDR1 MGHRA and CDR2 YSYEKL. The CDR3 spans 12 residues. With 1 base removed from V and 6 bases from J, the gap between germline ends came to 5 bases. The CDR3 loop is CASSQASDTQYF. CDR3 coding DNA: TGCGCCAGCAGCCAAGCGTCGGATACGCAGTATTTT.

Written as DNA, the CDR3 is TGTGCCAGCAGTTTCCGTCGGGACTACTACGAGCAGTACTTC. This encodes CASSFRRDYYEQYF. This chain joins TRBV27 and TRBJ2-7; 7 bases agree with TRBD2. Germline V CDR1 and CDR2: MNHEY, SMNVEV (reference sequence). The V and J ends lost 3 bases and 3 bases, in that order; junction bases with no gene match: 5. The CDR3 is made up of 14 amino acids.

The genes are TRBV9 and TRBJ2-1, with a weak D call TRBD2 (6 bases). Germline lookup yields CDR1 SGDLS and CDR2 YYNGEE. The V gene lost 3 bases and the J gene lost 1 base, with 11 bases spanning the gap. The CDR3 extends over 15 amino acids. CDR3 in amino acids: CASSAGRGSYNEQFF. CDR3 DNA sequence: TGTGCCAGCAGCGCCGGGAGAGGTTCCTACAATGAGCAGTTCTTC.

The chain has TRBV2 and TRBJ2-5, with 10 bases that match TRBD1. V gave up 4 bases and J gave up 1 base; unmatched junction bases: 3. The CDR3 has 15 amino acids. Germline assignment: CDR1 SNHLY and CDR2 FYNNEI. This chain's CDR3 is CASSAGTGVQETQYF. The CDR3 DNA follows: TGTGCCAGCAGTGCCGGGACAGGGGTCCAAGAGACCCAGTACTTC.

V is TRBV5-8 and J is TRBJ2-7, with 7 bases fitting TRBD1. The V gene's germline CDR1 is SGHTS and CDR2 YDEGEE. The CDR3 spans 14 residues. J was trimmed by 2 bases and V by 4 bases; bases with no gene match: 6. CDR3 amino acids: CASSRQGSTYEQYF. Written as DNA, the CDR3 is TGTGCCAGCAGCCGACAGGGTTCCACCTACGAGCAGTACTTC.

V gene TRBV7-8 combines with J gene TRBJ1-6; TRBD1 matches 11 bases. The germline V gene encodes CDR1 SGHVS and CDR2 FQNEAQ. CDR3 length: 15 amino acids. V was clipped by 5 bases and J by 8 bases; unmatched bases: 5. CDR3 sequence reads: CASSLRDRGYSPLHF. The DNA for the CDR3 is TGTGCCAGCAGCCTTCGGGACAGGGGGTATTCACCCCTCCACTTT.